Presented here are 29 T cell receptor beta chains from one specimen sequenced in a study of siplizumab effects on memory and regulatory T cells. Clones were read by immunoSEQ multiplex PCR, and TCRdb kept only the in-frame ones, dropping some. This table holds about 100,000 clones, 91% found once. The sequencing input was CD4+ T cells sorted from blood. The receptors derive from a human donor in good health. Some clones in this sample may be carry-over from other donors' samples.

CDR3 coding DNA: TGTGCCTCCGCCGGGACTAGAGTGTTCGCCGGGGAGCTGTTTTTT. Translating gives CASAGTRVFAGELFF. The chain employs TRBV6-5 and TRBJ2-2; 8 bases align to TRBD2. The ends lost 11 bases at V and 6 bases at J; junction bases unmatched: 14. Germline V CDR1 and CDR2: MNHEY, SVGAGI. The CDR3 has 15 amino acids.

The J gene is TRBJ2-7, the V gene TRBV7-3; 7 nucleotides line up with TRBD2. The V and J ends lost 4 bases and 2 bases, in that order; junction bases with no gene match: 5. The germline CDR1 and CDR2 sequences are SGHTA and FQGTGA. The CDR3 is 14 residues long. CDR3 amino acids: CASSSQGGTYEQYF. DNA for the CDR3: TGTGCCAGCAGCTCTCAGGGAGGGACCTACGAGCAGTACTTC.

Worth noting for this clone: Germline is not matched at one junction end, which may reflect a read error. V and J are TRBV7-7 and TRBJ2-2; TRBD2 matches 13 bases. Per the germline V gene, CDR1 is SSHAT and CDR2 is FNYEAQ (reference sequence). The CDR3 totals 17 residues. CDR3 sequence reads: CASSSRTGLAGAGELFF. In nucleotides, the CDR3 is TGTGCTAGCAGCTCCCGCACCGGACTAGCGGGAGCCGGGGAGCTGTTTTTT.

This rearrangement joins TRBV11-2 to TRBJ2-7, with a tentative D call TRBD1 (6 bases). Trimming left V 0 bases short and J 4 bases short, with 13 bases between. The germline gives CDR1 SGHAT, CDR2 FQNNGV. This CDR3 spans 15 amino acids. DNA for the CDR3: TGTGCCAGCAGCTTAGATGCACAGGGTGATTACGAGCAGTACTTC. Translation gives CASSLDAQGDYEQYF.

The chain uses TRBV2 and TRBJ1-4; 10 bases are shared with TRBD1. From germline, CDR1 is SNHLY and CDR2 FYNNEI. The length of the CDR3 is 15 residues. The J segment lost 3 bases and the V segment lost 7 bases, leaving 5 bases of the junction unmatched. Written as DNA, the CDR3 is TGTGCCAGCACCGAGGACAGGGGGGCTAATGAAAAACTGTTTTTT. Translating gives CASTEDRGANEKLFF. Using reference TRBV2 and TRBJ1-4 for the parts outside the CDR3, the full variable domain is EPEVTQTPSHQVTQMGQEVILRCVPISNHLYFYWYRQILGQKVEFLVSFYNNEISEKSEIFDDQFSVERPDGSNFTLKIRSTKLEDSAMYFCASTEDRGANEKLFFGSGTQLSVL.

The chain combines TRBV10-1 with TRBJ2-7, with D perhaps matching TRBD1 (6 bases). The CDR3 contains 14 residues. Germline V gene sequence: CDR1 WNHNN, CDR2 SYGVQD (reference sequence). V was shortened by 5 bases and J by 0 bases, with 11 bases between the two germline ends. Here the CDR3 reads CASSPRTDSYEQYF. The CDR3, as DNA: TGCGCCAGCAGTCCTCGGACAGACTCCTACGAGCAGTACTTC.

This rearrangement joins TRBV2 to TRBJ2-6; 9 positions agree with TRBD1. CDR3 length: 17 amino acids. Germline loops: CDR1 SNHLY, CDR2 FYNNEI. Trimming removed 7 bases from V and 2 bases from J; junction bases left unmatched: 9. The DNA for the CDR3 is TGTGCCAGCACACCCGGGACAGGGATCACTGGGGCCAACGTCCTGACTTTC. Encoded protein: CASTPGTGITGANVLTF.

The chain couples TRBV7-9 to TRBJ2-3; D gene ambiguous. This CDR3 is 15 amino acids long. CDR1 and CDR2 from the germline V gene are SEHNR and FQNEAQ (reference sequence). V lost 2 bases, J lost 0 bases, and 9 bases lay in between. DNA of the CDR3: TGTGCCAGCAGCTTATCAACCTCTAGCACAGATACGCAGTATTTT. Residues: CASSLSTSSTDTQYF.

The J gene is TRBJ2-5, the V gene TRBV5-1; 9 nucleotides agree with TRBD2. Germline V gene sequence: CDR1 SGHRS, CDR2 YFSETQ. Germline trimming cut 2 bases from V and 4 bases from J; bases unmatched to any gene: 3. CDR3 size: 14 residues. The CDR3 protein is CASSFSGGGETQYF. The CDR3 DNA is TGCGCCAGCAGCTTTAGCGGGGGAGGAGAGACCCAGTACTTC.

The V gene is TRBV6-1, the J gene TRBJ2-3; maybe TRBD1 (5 bases). CDR1 MNHNS and CDR2 SASEGT come from the germline V gene. The CDR3 is 15 amino acids. V was pared by 4 bases and J by 1 base, with 12 bases between. The CDR3 DNA reads as TGTGCCAGCAGTGCCGGTGGGGCCGGCACAGATACGCAGTATTTT. Its protein is CASSAGGAGTDTQYF.

This sequence joins TRBV5-4 and TRBJ2-7; the D gene could be TRBD1 or TRBD2 (5 bases each). The germline V gene has CDR1 SGHNT and CDR2 YYREEE (reference sequence). CDR3 length: 13 amino acids. Trimming left V 10 bases short and J 0 bases short, with 14 bases between. CDR3 nucleotide sequence: TGTGCCGTCGGGACGGGTAGCTCCTACGAGCAGTACTTC. This translates into CAVGTGSSYEQYF.

Of note for this clone: The same CDR3 arises from other DNA sequences in this sample as well. The genes are TRBV5-1 and TRBJ2-2, with 8 bases aligning to TRBD2. This CDR3 comprises 15 residues. The V segment lost 1 base and the J segment 3 bases; nucleotides outside the gene matches: 2. The germline V gene has CDR1 SGHRS and CDR2 YFSETQ. Written as DNA, the CDR3 is TGCGCCAGCAGCTTGACTAGCGGATACACCGGGGAGCTGTTTTTT. It translates to CASSLTSGYTGELFF.

Here the CDR3 DNA reads TGTGCCAGCATGGATAGCAATCAGCCCCAGCATTTT. Its translation: CASMDSNQPQHF. The genes are TRBV2 and TRBJ1-5; D unresolved. V lost 7 bases to trimming and J lost 0 bases, with 4 bases between them. This CDR3 spans 12 amino acids. Germline V gene sequence: CDR1 SNHLY, CDR2 FYNNEI.

The chain has TRBV29-1 and TRBJ2-1; D is ambiguous. With 5 bases removed from V and 0 bases from J, the gap between germline ends came to 8 bases. In germline, CDR1 is SQVTM, CDR2 ANQGSEA. The CDR3 covers 13 residues. The CDR3 here is CSVSQSSYNEQFF. The CDR3, as DNA: TGCAGCGTTAGCCAGAGCTCCTACAATGAGCAGTTCTTC.

V gene TRBV4-2 combines with J gene TRBJ2-3, with D possibly matching TRBD2 (6 bases). The germline V gene encodes CDR1 LGHNA and CDR2 YNFKEQ. The V end lost 4 bases, the J end lost 3 bases, and 14 bases lay between the germline ends. The CDR3 loop spans 15 amino acids. DNA of the CDR3: TGTGCCAGCAGCCTGAACCGGGACTCGACAGATACGCAGTATTTT. Its translation: CASSLNRDSTDTQYF.

The chain combines TRBV16 with TRBJ1-1; D remains unclear. This CDR3 has 13 amino acids. With 0 bases removed from V and 7 bases from J, the gap between germline ends came to 9 bases. Germline V lookup: CDR1 KGHSY, CDR2 FQNENV. CDR3 coding DNA: TGTGCCAGCAGCCAATCGCCGGAGAGTGAAGCTTTCTTT. This codes for CASSQSPESEAFF.

The genes are TRBV4-1 and TRBJ2-4, with 15 bases aligning to TRBD2. The CDR3 is 15 amino acids. Trimming at V came to 5 bases and at J to 8 bases, leaving 4 bases not matched to a gene. Per the germline V gene, CDR1 is MGHRA and CDR2 is YSYEKL. The CDR3 DNA reads as TGCGCCAGCAGCGGGACTAGCGGGAGGTTAGACATTCAGTACTTC. Translation gives CASSGTSGRLDIQYF.

CDR3 nucleotide sequence: TGTGCCACCGTAGCTCAGCAAGCTTTCTTT. It encodes CATVAQQAFF. The chain has TRBV28 and TRBJ1-1, with no clear D. Germline CDR1 MDHEN, CDR2 SYDVKM. The CDR3 runs to 10 residues. V was pared by 10 bases and J by 9 bases, with 12 bases between.

The chain uses TRBV7-2 and TRBJ1-1; 11 positions match TRBD1. The CDR3 totals 15 residues. From germline, CDR1 is SGHTA and CDR2 FQGNSA. J lost 1 base, V lost 4 bases, and 2 bases had no gene match. The CDR3 loop reads CASSWGQGGNTEAFF. CDR3 nucleotide sequence: TGTGCCAGCAGCTGGGGACAGGGGGGGAACACTGAAGCTTTCTTT.

This clone has more than one count but fewer than ten. The rearrangement links TRBV9 to TRBJ2-7, with D perhaps given as TRBD1 or TRBD2 (5 bases each). The CDR3 consists of 16 residues. Germline V gene lookup returns CDR1 SGDLS and CDR2 YYNGEE. Trimming removed 3 bases at V and 5 bases at J, with 21 bases between. CDR3 amino acids: CASSATGRDLRDEQYF. The CDR3 DNA follows: TGTGCCAGCAGCGCAACGGGTCGGGACCTCCGGGACGAGCAGTACTTC. Full variable domain (remainder filled in from reference TRBV9 and TRBJ2-7): DSGVTQTPKHLITATGQRVTLRCSPRSGDLSVYWYQQSLDQGLQFLIQYYNGEERAKGNILERFSAQQFPDLHSELNLSSLELGDSALYFCASSATGRDLRDEQYFGPGTRLTVT.

The gene calls are TRBV19 and TRBJ2-3; possibly TRBD2 for D (7 bases). The germline CDR1 and CDR2 sequences are LNHDA and SQIVND (reference sequence). V lost 7 bases to trimming and J lost 2 bases, with 19 bases between them. This CDR3 spans 16 amino acids. The CDR3: CASTKRGAGATDTQYF. The CDR3 DNA follows: TGTGCCAGTACCAAACGGGGGGCAGGGGCCACAGATACGCAGTATTTT. Based on the CDR3 plus reference TRBV19 and TRBJ2-3, the full variable domain is DGGITQSPKYLFRKEGQNVTLSCEQNLNHDAMYWYRQDPGQGLRLIYYSQIVNDFQKGDIAEGYSVSREKKESFPLTVTSAQKNPTAFYLCASTKRGAGATDTQYFGPGTRLTVL.

The rearrangement uses TRBV19 and TRBJ1-2; TRBD1 agrees at 9 bases. Unmatched junction bases numbered 8, after V lost 5 bases and J lost 4 bases. CDR3 length: 15 amino acids. Looked up from germline, CDR1 is LNHDA and CDR2 is SQIVND (reference sequence). The CDR3 nucleotides read TGTGCCAGTAGTGGTCGGACAGGGGATGGCTATGGCTACACCTTC. Its protein is CASSGRTGDGYGYTF.

The chain recombines TRBV7-9 with TRBJ2-2, with TRBD2 identical over 9 bases. The CDR3 runs to 15 residues. The ends lost 2 bases at V and 6 bases at J; junction bases unmatched: 4. The V gene's germline CDR1 is SEHNR and CDR2 FQNEAQ (reference sequence). The CDR3 reads CASSLISSGAGELFF. In DNA form, the CDR3 reads TGTGCCAGCAGCTTAATCTCTAGCGGGGCCGGGGAGCTGTTTTTT. Drawing the rest from reference TRBV7-9 and TRBJ2-2, the complete variable domain is DTGVSQNPRHKITKRGQNVTFRCDPISEHNRLYWYRQTLGQGPEFLTYFQNEAQLEKSRLLSDRFSAERPKGSFSTLEIQRTEQGDSAMYLCASSLISSGAGELFFGEGSRLTVL.

Details on this clone: One end of the junction does not line up with germline, which may come from a read error. The J gene is TRBJ2-3, the V gene TRBV7-7; 7 nucleotides align to TRBD1. The CDR3 length is 13 residues. Germline V gives CDR1 SSHAT, CDR2 FNYEAQ (reference sequence). The CDR3 loop is CASSRDRTDTQYF. CDR3 nucleotides: TGTGCTAGCAGCAGGGACAGAACAGATACGCAGTATTTT.

V gene TRBV5-1 combines with J gene TRBJ2-1; the D is unclear. The CDR3 runs to 14 residues. V was pared by 1 base and J by 4 bases, with 9 bases between. From germline, CDR1 is SGHRS and CDR2 YFSETQ. The CDR3 sequence: CASSLSQLYNEQFF. CDR3 DNA: TGCGCCAGCAGCTTGTCTCAGCTTTACAATGAGCAGTTCTTC.

The chain joins TRBV7-3 to TRBJ2-2; D is possibly TRBD2 (6 bases). Per germline, CDR1 SGHTA and CDR2 FQGTGA. Deletions cut 5 bases from V and 2 bases from J, with 18 bases between. The CDR3 runs to 17 residues. CDR3 amino acids: CASSPSLGLGNTGELFF. CDR3 nucleotides: TGTGCCAGCAGCCCGAGCTTGGGACTTGGTAACACCGGGGAGCTGTTTTTT. Variable domain in full (rest from reference TRBV7-3 and TRBJ2-2): GAGVSQTPSNKVTEKGKYVELRCDPISGHTALYWYRQSLGQGPEFLIYFQGTGAADDSGLPNDRFFAVRPEGSVSTLKIQRTERGDSAVYLCASSPSLGLGNTGELFFGEGSRLTVL.

Note on this clone: Germline is not matched at one junction end, which may reflect a read error. This chain uses TRBV6-6 with TRBJ2-7, with TRBD2 identical over 8 bases. This CDR3 is built from 14 residues. The germline gives CDR1 MNHNY, CDR2 SVGAGI (reference sequence). CDR3 amino acids: CASTYGRAGYEQYF. CDR3 nucleotide sequence: TGTGCCAGCACTTACGGGAGGGCAGGCTACGAGCAGTACTTC.

The chain is built from TRBV5-1 and TRBJ2-2; no firm D call. Deletions cut 9 bases from V and 6 bases from J, with 21 bases between. Germline V CDR1 and CDR2: SGHRS, YFSETQ. This CDR3 spans 15 amino acids. CDR3: CATQLLHPKPGELFF. The CDR3 DNA reads TGCGCCACCCAGCTTCTTCACCCGAAACCCGGGGAGCTGTTTTTT.

The V call is TRBV5-1, the J call TRBJ2-3; D possibly corresponds to TRBD2 (6 bases). The V gene lost 2 bases and the J gene lost 0 bases, with 13 bases spanning the gap. This CDR3 is 16 amino acids long. Germline V lookup: CDR1 SGHRS, CDR2 YFSETQ. CDR3: CASSFQLGLSTDTQYF. DNA of the CDR3: TGCGCCAGCAGCTTCCAACTCGGACTAAGCACAGATACGCAGTATTTT.